A single sample is the source of the 22 T cell receptor beta chains below, sequenced in a study of a mutant IDH1 vaccine in newly diagnosed glioma. Time point of the sample: baseline, week 1 (first vaccination visit). As to treatment: pre-vaccination baseline after standard-of-care therapy. Here immunoSEQ multiplex PCR was the method, and the copy in TCRdb shows in-frame clones only, minus some. The sample lists 50,000 or so clones; more than 80% were seen once. This sample comprised PBMCs, obtained from a glioma patient treated with radiotherapy, temozolomide or both. Receptor source: a man aged 40-49 years with glioma.

The chain couples TRBV4-1 to TRBJ1-3; a possible D gene is TRBD1 (6 bases). The V end lost 1 base, the J end lost 4 bases, and 17 bases lay between the germline ends. There are 17 residues in the CDR3. The germline V gene has CDR1 MGHRA and CDR2 YSYEKL. The CDR3 DNA reads as TGCGCCAGCAGCCAAGTAATATCACAGGGATCGGGAAACACCATATATTTT. The encoded protein is CASSQVISQGSGNTIYF.

This clone was seen just once. V gene TRBV9 combines with J gene TRBJ2-1; either TRBD1 or TRBD2 may supply D (5 bases each). V was cut by 1 base and J by 3 bases, with 14 bases left in between. The CDR3 has 16 residues. Germline V lookup: CDR1 SGDLS, CDR2 YYNGEE. CDR3 protein: CASSVRGADFYNEQFF. The DNA of the CDR3 is TGTGCCAGCAGCGTAAGGGGAGCGGACTTCTACAATGAGCAGTTCTTC.

The chain links TRBV7-9 to TRBJ2-5; 9 nucleotides match TRBD2. V lost 5 bases, J lost 2 bases, and 12 bases stayed unmatched. CDR1 and CDR2 (germline): SEHNR, FQNEAQ (reference sequence). This CDR3 region has 17 residues. The DNA of the CDR3 is TGTGCCAGCAGCCGGGAGTTAGCGGGAGAGGTGCAAGAGACCCAGTACTTC. As protein: CASSRELAGEVQETQYF. The entire variable domain, with the rest obtained from reference TRBV7-9 and TRBJ2-5, is as follows: DTGVSQNPRHKITKRGQNVTFRCDPISEHNRLYWYRQTLGQGPEFLTYFQNEAQLEKSRLLSDRFSAERPKGSFSTLEIQRTEQGDSAMYLCASSRELAGEVQETQYFGPGTRLLVL.

The CDR3 spells CASSFGSGDEQYF. The DNA of the CDR3 is TGTGCCAGCAGCTTTGGTAGCGGCGACGAGCAGTACTTC. This sequence joins TRBV7-2 and TRBJ2-7; maybe TRBD2 (6 bases). Germline loops: CDR1 SGHTA, CDR2 FQGNSA. Deletions cut 3 bases from V and 5 bases from J, with 11 bases between. This CDR3 is built from 13 residues.

This clone was counted a single time. The chain recombines TRBV4-1 with TRBJ2-1, with 9 bases lining up with TRBD1. Losses at the gene ends were 8 bases for V and 5 bases for J; bases not matched to a gene: 16. This CDR3 is built from 17 residues. The germline V gene has CDR1 MGHRA and CDR2 YSYEKL. CDR3 sequence: CASHTAEQGAQDNEQFF. CDR3 coding DNA: TGCGCCAGCCATACTGCTGAACAGGGGGCGCAAGACAATGAGCAGTTCTTC.

J is TRBJ2-3 and V is TRBV7-9; D gene uncertain. This CDR3 region has 12 residues. The V gene's germline CDR1 is SEHNR and CDR2 FQNEAQ (reference sequence). Trimming took off 5 bases at V and 1 base at J, with 4 bases between the two ends. CDR3 region: CASSPRTDTQYF. CDR3 nucleotide sequence: TGTGCCAGCAGCCCGCGCACAGATACGCAGTATTTT.

DNA for the CDR3: TGTGCCAGCTCACCAAGGGACGGAGAAAAACTGTTTTTT. It codes for CASSPRDGEKLFF. The J gene is TRBJ1-4, the V gene TRBV18, with D possibly TRBD1 on 5 matching bases. V was cut by 2 bases and J by 8 bases, with 9 bases left in between. Per the germline V gene, CDR1 is KGHSH and CDR2 is LQKENI. The CDR3 runs 13 residues.

In nucleotides, the CDR3 is TGTGCCACCAAAGGGAGTGAGGGCGCCGTCCTAAATCAGCCCCAGCATTTT. Protein sequence: CATKGSEGAVLNQPQHF. J is TRBJ1-5 and V is TRBV10-3, with D uncertain. V was pared by 10 bases and J by 4 bases, with 26 bases between. Germline V gene sequence: CDR1 ENHRY, CDR2 SYGVKD. This CDR3 is built from 17 residues.

The CDR3 sequence: CASSPTGGSYGYTF. The CDR3 bases are TGTGCCAGCAGCCCCACAGGGGGTAGCTATGGCTACACCTTC. The J gene is TRBJ1-2, the V gene TRBV7-2, with 8 bases identical to TRBD1. The CDR3 is made up of 14 amino acids. CDR1 and CDR2 (germline): SGHTA, FQGNSA. V shed 5 bases, J shed 4 bases, and the junction held 6 bases outside the gene matches.

The chain combines TRBV5-1 with TRBJ2-7; D is undetermined. In germline, CDR1 is SGHRS, CDR2 YFSETQ. This CDR3 contains 17 residues. The V end lost 0 bases, the J end lost 0 bases, and 16 bases lay between the germline ends. The CDR3 DNA sequence: TGCGCCAGCAGCTTGGCCCTACAAGGGCAGAGCTCCTACGAGCAGTACTTC. This encodes CASSLALQGQSSYEQYF. The full variable domain, completed using reference TRBV5-1 and TRBJ2-7, is KAGVTQTPRYLIKTRGQQVTLSCSPISGHRSVSWYQQTPGQGLQFLFEYFSETQRNKGNFPGRFSGRQFSNSRSEMNVSTLELGDSALYLCASSLALQGQSSYEQYFGPGTRLTVT.

By share, this clone ranks as medium-sized. The DNA of the CDR3 is TGTGCCAGCAGTTTGGGACAGGGGTTACGTGAGCAGTACTTC. Its translation: CASSLGQGLREQYF. The chain combines TRBV27 with TRBJ2-7; TRBD1 agrees at 10 bases. The J segment lost 7 bases and the V segment lost 3 bases, leaving 6 bases of the junction unmatched. This CDR3 region has 14 residues. The V gene's germline CDR1 is MNHEY and CDR2 SMNVEV (reference sequence).

This clone was recorded once. J is TRBJ1-5 and V is TRBV7-9; perhaps TRBD1 as D (6 bases). V lost 0 bases and J 3 bases, leaving 9 bases between the germline ends. The CDR3 sequence is 15 residues long. Germline-derived CDR1 and CDR2 are SEHNR and FQNEAQ (reference sequence). CDR3 coding DNA: TGTGCCAGCAGCTTAGCAGGGGGAGACAATCAGCCCCAGCATTTT. It encodes CASSLAGGDNQPQHF.

The CDR3 DNA sequence: TGTGCCAGCAGTGAATCGACTAGCACCGTCACAGATACGCAGTATTTT. Residues: CASSESTSTVTDTQYF. V is TRBV25-1 and J is TRBJ2-3; 7 bases line up with TRBD2. Germline values: CDR1 MGHDK, CDR2 SYGVNS. The CDR3 runs to 16 residues. Trimming removed 1 base from V and 2 bases from J; junction bases left unmatched: 6.

The CDR3 coding sequence is TGTGCCAGCAGCGGGGGGGGTAAATCTAACTATGGCTACACCTTC. Protein product: CASSGGGKSNYGYTF. The chain employs TRBV9 and TRBJ1-2, with D possibly TRBD1 on 5 matching bases. CDR3 size: 15 residues. Trimming stripped 3 bases from V and 0 bases from J, with 12 bases between. The germline gives CDR1 SGDLS, CDR2 YYNGEE.

The genes are TRBV4-1 and TRBJ1-1; TRBD1 matches 9 bases. V gave up 3 bases and J gave up 6 bases; unmatched junction bases: 5. The CDR3 extends over 14 amino acids. The germline CDR1 and CDR2 sequences are MGHRA and YSYEKL. The CDR3 coding sequence is TGCGCCAGCAGCCAGGGGGACAGGGAGGCTGAAGCTTTCTTT. Protein product: CASSQGDREAEAFF.

The chain couples TRBV7-9 to TRBJ2-4; 8 bases align to TRBD1. This CDR3 comprises 14 residues. The J segment lost 7 bases and the V segment lost 7 bases, leaving 9 bases of the junction unmatched. Germline assignment: CDR1 SEHNR and CDR2 FQNEAQ (reference sequence). DNA of the CDR3: TGTGCCAGCACCGAAGCAGGGGGCTATAACATTCAGTACTTC. Encoded protein: CASTEAGGYNIQYF.

The chain joins TRBV7-9 to TRBJ2-5; D remains ambiguous. There are 11 residues in the CDR3. V was trimmed by 6 bases and J by 5 bases, leaving 7 bases between them. CDR1 and CDR2 from the germline V gene are SEHNR and FQNEAQ (reference sequence). The CDR3 here is CASRQGETQYF. The CDR3 DNA sequence: TGTGCCAGCAGGCAAGGGGAGACCCAGTACTTC. The full variable domain, in which reference TRBV7-9 and TRBJ2-5 provide the parts outside the CDR3, is DTGVSQNPRHKITKRGQNVTFRCDPISEHNRLYWYRQTLGQGPEFLTYFQNEAQLEKSRLLSDRFSAERPKGSFSTLEIQRTEQGDSAMYLCASRQGETQYFGPGTRLLVL.

The chain links TRBV27 to TRBJ1-2, with a possible D match to TRBD1 (6 bases). The germline CDR1 and CDR2 sequences are MNHEY and SMNVEV (reference sequence). V was trimmed by 6 bases and J by 6 bases, leaving 17 bases between them. CDR3 size: 14 residues. In DNA form, the CDR3 reads TGTGCCAGCAGGGCCTCAGGGGTTGGTCATGGCTACACCTTC. Translation: CASRASGVGHGYTF.

The CDR3 nucleotides are TGTGCCAGCAATTTCGGCGGGAGGGCCGCGTACAATGAGCAGTTCTTC. The encoded protein is CASNFGGRAAYNEQFF. The chain has TRBV5-4 and TRBJ2-1, with TRBD2 matching 9 bases. Per germline, CDR1 SGHNT and CDR2 YYREEE (reference sequence). The CDR3 length is 16 residues. The J segment lost 4 bases and the V segment lost 6 bases, leaving 11 bases of the junction unmatched.

This clone has just a few counts. The CDR3 DNA follows: TGTGCCAGCTCACTAACCGGGACACGCATCAACACTGAAGCTTTCTTT. Protein product: CASSLTGTRINTEAFF. The chain joins TRBV18 to TRBJ1-1, with D possibly TRBD1 on 6 matching bases. The CDR3 runs to 16 residues. V was cut by 4 bases and J by 2 bases, with 17 bases left in between. Germline assignment: CDR1 KGHSH and CDR2 LQKENI. Complete variable domain (other parts from reference TRBV18 and TRBJ1-1): NAGVMQNPRHLVRRRGQEARLRCSPMKGHSHVYWYRQLPEEGLKFMVYLQKENIIDESGMPKERFSAEFPKEGPSILRIQQVVRGDSAAYFCASSLTGTRINTEAFFGQGTRLTVV.

This chain uses TRBV19 with TRBJ2-1, with a tentative D call TRBD2 (6 bases). The CDR3 contains 14 residues. V lost 11 bases to trimming and J lost 5 bases, with 19 bases between them. Germline values: CDR1 LNHDA, CDR2 SQIVND (reference sequence). The CDR3 region has the DNA TGTGCCGTATACGGCGGGATCGGGGACAATGAGCAGTTCTTC. It translates to CAVYGGIGDNEQFF.

The chain uses TRBV4-2 and TRBJ2-1; TRBD1 might be the D (6 bases). V was cut by 4 bases and J by 7 bases, with 11 bases left in between. This CDR3 has 13 amino acids. Germline V CDR1 and CDR2: LGHNA, YNFKEQ. The CDR3, as DNA: TGTGCCAGCAGCCTCCACAGGGAGAATGAGCAGTTCTTC. It translates to CASSLHRENEQFF.